The sample holds many counts of the clone carrying this T cell receptor (beta chain). The sample belongs to a study of Graves' ophthalmopathy and Graves' hyperthyroidism. The V end lost 7 bases, the J end lost 0 bases, and 16 bases lay between the germline ends. CDR3 size: 16 residues. Germline CDR1 and CDR2: SNHLY and FYNNEI. TCR beta CDR3 amplification used RNA transcripts. Scientists carried out first-round RT-PCR using HTBI primers and then a second-round multiplex PCR. TCRdb independently ran MiXCR on the multiplex PCR reads; one entry per CDR3 protein. The sample has some 200,000 distinct CDR3 sequences, roughly 29% seen once.

The clonotype comes from a man between 50 and 59 years old with Graves' ophthalmopathy. Sequenced material: peripheral blood. This chain links TRBV2 with TRBJ2-4; D is uncertain. The CDR3: CASMPESFIAKNIQYF. CDR3 DNA sequence: TGTGCCAGCATGCCAGAAAGCTTTATAGCCAAAAACATTCAGTACTTC.